The clone carrying this T cell receptor beta chain is medium-sized by share. Between the trimmed V and J ends, which lost 1 base and 4 bases, there was a span of 13 bases. There are 15 residues in the CDR3. Germline V gives CDR1 SGHVS, CDR2 FNYEAQ. The sample belongs to a study of immune characterization of retroperitoneal liposarcoma. Via MiXCR, TCRdb re-called the PCR reads, giving one row per CDR3 protein. Of 10,000 or so distinct CDR3 sequences listed, about a quarter are singletons. The J gene is TRBJ1-1, the V gene TRBV7-6; the D is unclear. This TCR was sampled from a male donor with retroperitoneal liposarcoma. The sample consisted of tumor tissue. CDR3 in amino acids: CASSLDTGEGTEAFF. The CDR3, as DNA: TGTGCCAGCAGCTTAGATACCGGAGAGGGCACTGAAGCTTTCTTT.